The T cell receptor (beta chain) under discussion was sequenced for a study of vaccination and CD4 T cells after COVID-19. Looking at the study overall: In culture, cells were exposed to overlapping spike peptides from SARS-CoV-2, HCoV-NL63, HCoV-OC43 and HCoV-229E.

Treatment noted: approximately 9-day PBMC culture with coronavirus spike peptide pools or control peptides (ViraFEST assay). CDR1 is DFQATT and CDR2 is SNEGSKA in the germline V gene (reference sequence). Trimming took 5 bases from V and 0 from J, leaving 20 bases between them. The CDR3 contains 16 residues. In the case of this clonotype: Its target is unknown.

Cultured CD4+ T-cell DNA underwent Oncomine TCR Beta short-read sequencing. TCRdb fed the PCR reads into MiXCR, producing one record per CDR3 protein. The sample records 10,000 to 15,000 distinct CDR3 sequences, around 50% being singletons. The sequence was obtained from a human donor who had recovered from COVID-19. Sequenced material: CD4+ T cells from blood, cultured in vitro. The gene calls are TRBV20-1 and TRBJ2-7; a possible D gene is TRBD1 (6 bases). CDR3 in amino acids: CSASPFTGLSSYEQYF. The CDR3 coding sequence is TGCAGTGCTTCGCCCTTCACAGGGCTAAGCTCCTACGAGCAGTACTTC.